One sample yielded the 26 T cell receptor beta chains listed below, sequenced in a study of molecular identifiers for immune sequencing clone quantification. Each CDR3 protein gets one entry after TCRdb re-called the PCR reads with MiXCR. The sample has approximately 90,000 distinct CDR3 sequences, roughly 23% seen once; the top ten hold 0.8% to 1.2%. The specimen was naive CD8+ T cells from blood, with Jurkat cell RNA spiked in. Stated subset: FACS-sorted CD8+CD4-CCR7+CD45RA+ naive T cells. Receptor source: a human donor in good health. Some libraries in this study had Jurkat cell RNA spiked in.

Details on this clonotype: A read error is possible here, since a much larger clone lies one base away. The genes are TRBV18 and TRBJ1-6, with D tentatively TRBD1 (6 bases). The CDR3 runs to 15 residues. Germline assignment: CDR1 KGHSH and CDR2 LQKENI. The CDR3 DNA follows: TGTGCCAGTCATCGACCCCAGGGGAGGCAATCACCCCTCTACTTT. It codes for CASHRPQGRQSPLYF.

This chain links TRBV5-4 with TRBJ2-7, with D perhaps matching TRBD1 (6 bases). The CDR3 spans 17 residues. V was clipped by 0 bases and J by 3 bases, with 19 bases between them. CDR1 SGHNT and CDR2 YYREEE come from the germline V gene (reference sequence). CDR3 bases: TGTGCCAGCAGCTTGGGTCAAGGGGGATTCGGAGACTACGAGCAGTACTTC. It codes for CASSLGQGGFGDYEQYF.

Regarding this clonotype: This may be a read error: a much more frequent sequence differs by one nucleotide. The conserved phenylalanine or tryptophan is not found at the CDR3 terminus, so this likely reflects a read error. The chain carries TRBV14 and TRBJ2-1; D ambiguous. Trimming pared 2 bases from V and 1 base from J, leaving 3 bases between. This CDR3 region has 13 residues. The V gene's germline CDR1 is SGHDN and CDR2 FVKESK. This chain's CDR3 is CASSQTSYNEQFL. In nucleotides, the CDR3 is TGTGCCAGCAGCCAAACGTCCTACAATGAGCAGTTCCTC.

This clonotype was seen only a few times. The chain has TRBV19 and TRBJ2-5; the D is unclear. Trimming shortened V by 3 bases and J by 5 bases, and 16 bases separated the two germline ends. This CDR3 comprises 15 residues. Looked up from germline, CDR1 is LNHDA and CDR2 is SQIVND (reference sequence). DNA for the CDR3: TGTGCCAGTAGTATGGGGAAAGGGAACTTCGAGACCCAGTACTTC. Protein sequence: CASSMGKGNFETQYF.

The table lists this clonotype with a count of one. Mismatch with germline at one junction end may stem from a read error. This chain uses TRBV5-3 with TRBJ2-7; 7 bases are a match to TRBD2. TRBV5-3 is assigned to the ORF class and has an uncertain function. CDR3 length: 14 amino acids. CDR3: CASSFSGNTHEQYF. The CDR3 DNA sequence: TGTGCCAGCAGCTTCAGCGGGAATACCCACGAGCAGTACTTC.

This clonotype showed up many times. V gene TRBV7-9 combines with J gene TRBJ2-3; the match to TRBD2 covers 9 bases. Germline CDR1 is SEHNR and CDR2 is FQNEAQ (reference sequence). The J segment lost 0 bases and the V segment lost 1 base, leaving 5 bases of the junction unmatched. The CDR3 has 17 amino acids. The CDR3 nucleotides read TGTGCCAGCAGCTTAGTCCTAGCGGGGACGAGCACAGATACGCAGTATTTT. Translated, it gives CASSLVLAGTSTDTQYF.

This clonotype was counted ten times or more. A junction boundary mismatches the germline segment, possibly from a read error. The J gene is TRBJ1-1, the V gene TRBV19; D may be TRBD1 (6 bases). This CDR3 has 13 amino acids. Germline lookup yields CDR1 LNHDA and CDR2 SQIVND (reference sequence). CDR3: CASRIGQHTEAFF. Written as DNA, the CDR3 is TGTGCCAGTAGGATAGGACAGCACACTGAAGCTTTCTTT.

J is TRBJ2-7 and V is TRBV3-1; D gene ambiguous. The length of the CDR3 is 12 residues. Trimming stripped 4 bases from V and 0 bases from J, with 4 bases between. Looked up from germline, CDR1 is LGHDT and CDR2 is YNNKEL (reference sequence). The chain's CDR3 is CASSRVSYEQYF. The CDR3 DNA follows: TGTGCCAGCAGCCGAGTCTCCTACGAGCAGTACTTC.

With respect to this clonotype: A much larger clone is a single base away; this may be a read error. The chain couples TRBV2 to TRBJ2-3; 7 nucleotides match TRBD1. Germline lookup yields CDR1 SNHLY and CDR2 FYNNEI. The CDR3 covers 18 residues. V shed 4 bases and J 0 bases; nucleotides not matched to a gene: 13. For the CDR3, the DNA is TGTGCCAGCAGTGGCCCCCGACAGGGCTCGTCTAGCACAGATACGCAGTATTTT. This codes for CASSGPRQGSSSTDTQYF.

As to this clonotype: With a much larger clone just one base away, this may be a read error. The chain is built from TRBV29-1 and TRBJ2-7; D is possibly TRBD1 (6 bases). V lost 4 bases, J lost 10 bases, and 14 bases lay in between. Germline V gene lookup returns CDR1 SQVTM and CDR2 ANQGSEA. The CDR3 totals 11 residues. The CDR3 DNA follows: TGCAGCGTTGCTGATAAGGGACAACAGTACTTC. It is translated as CSVADKGQQYF.

On this clonotype itself: An end of the junction does not agree with germline; a read error may underlie this. This chain links TRBV30 with TRBJ1-5, with 8 bases lining up with TRBD1. The V gene's germline CDR1 is GTSNPN and CDR2 SVGIG (reference sequence). This CDR3 is built from 19 residues. DNA for the CDR3: TGTGCCTGGAGTGTAAATGTCCTGTTCGGGACAGGCTTAAATCGGCCCCAGCATTTT. Its translation is CAWSVNVLFGTGLNRPQHF.

Comments on this clonotype: With a much larger clone just one base away, this may be a read error. CDR3 DNA: TGTGCCGGCAGCCAAAGAGGGGGCTTTGAAGCTTTCTTT. Its translation is CAGSQRGGFEAFF. The chain employs TRBV14 and TRBJ1-1, with 7 bases fitting TRBD1. CDR1 and CDR2 from the germline V gene are SGHDN and FVKESK. The CDR3 spans 13 residues.

Ten or more counts support this clonotype. V and J are TRBV14 and TRBJ1-1; TRBD1 agrees at 9 bases. CDR3 length equals 16 residues. The trim removed 1 base at V and 5 bases at J, leaving 8 bases unmatched. Germline CDR1 reads SGHDN; CDR2 reads FVKESK. CDR3 protein: CASSQGQAGTGTEAFF. CDR3 nucleotide sequence: TGTGCCAGCAGCCAAGGACAGGCCGGGACAGGGACTGAAGCTTTCTTT. Filled out from reference TRBV14 and TRBJ1-1, the complete variable domain reads EAGVTQFPSHSVIEKGQTVTLRCDPISGHDNLYWYRRVMGKEIKFLLHFVKESKQDESGMPNNRFLAERTGGTYSTLKVQPAELEDSGVYFCASSQGQAGTGTEAFFGQGTRLTVV.

With regard to this clonotype: An end of the junction differs from the germline gene, which may be a read error. This chain uses TRBV3-1 with TRBJ2-7; D is unresolved. Germline V gives CDR1 LGHDT, CDR2 YNNKEL (reference sequence). This CDR3 has 14 residues. The CDR3 DNA follows: TGTGCCAGCAGCCAAGCTAGGGCACCCTACGGGCAGTACTTC. Translation gives CASSQARAPYGQYF.

Comment on this clonotype: This clone may be a read error of a much larger clone one base away. The chain has TRBV4-3 and TRBJ1-2, with unresolved D. With 0 bases removed from V and 6 bases from J, the gap between germline ends came to 14 bases. The V gene's germline CDR1 is LGHNA and CDR2 YSLEER. This CDR3 spans 15 amino acids. DNA for the CDR3: TGCGCCAGCAGCCAAGATCCCAGAGACAACCATGGCTACACCTTC. It translates to CASSQDPRDNHGYTF.

This clonotype was seen ten or more times. This chain connects TRBV6-5 to TRBJ1-1; no clear D. The CDR3 spans 15 residues. Germline-derived CDR1 and CDR2 are MNHEY and SVGAGI. Between the trimmed V and J ends, which lost 6 bases and 1 base, there was a span of 15 bases. Written as DNA, the CDR3 is TGTGCCAGCAGCCGGGTGGTCCTTGGGAACACTGAAGCTTTCTTT. This translates into CASSRVVLGNTEAFF.

About this clonotype: A single base separates this from a much larger clone, so it may be a read error. The rearrangement joins TRBV7-3 to TRBJ2-3; 9 bases align to TRBD2. Losses at the gene ends were 6 bases for V and 4 bases for J; bases not matched to a gene: 8. The CDR3 loop spans 15 amino acids. From germline, CDR1 is SGHTA and CDR2 FQGTGA. CDR3 DNA sequence: TGTGCCAGCAGTCAACCGACTAGCGGCGCAGATACGCAGTATTTT. It specifies CASSQPTSGADTQYF.

This clonotype was seen more than once but under ten times. One junction end does not reproduce the germline sequence, and a read error may be involved. The V and J genes are TRBV3-1 and TRBJ2-2; maybe TRBD1 (5 bases). The CDR3 consists of 15 residues. From germline, CDR1 is LGHDT and CDR2 YNNKEL (reference sequence). CDR3 sequence: CASSQILDITRELFF. The DNA of the CDR3 is TGTGCCAGCAGCCAAATCCTGGACATCACCAGGGAGCTGTTTTTT.

This clonotype was recorded many times. J is TRBJ2-2 and V is TRBV7-9; D is ambiguous. From germline, CDR1 is SEHNR and CDR2 FQNEAQ (reference sequence). V was clipped by 7 bases and J by 3 bases, with 3 bases between them. The CDR3 consists of 11 residues. The CDR3 sequence: CASTHTGELFF. The CDR3 DNA is TGTGCCAGCACACACACCGGGGAGCTGTTTTTT.

The sample holds a few counts of this clonotype. V and J are TRBV6-5 and TRBJ1-2; 9 bases fit TRBD1. Trimming removed 0 bases from V and 5 bases from J; junction bases left unmatched: 13. The CDR3 is made up of 18 amino acids. Germline loops: CDR1 MNHEY, CDR2 SVGAGI. The CDR3 sequence: CASSYSSHVTGGAYGYTF. The CDR3 DNA reads as TGTGCCAGCAGTTACTCGAGCCATGTTACAGGGGGCGCTTATGGCTACACCTTC.

The CDR3 spells CASSRLTSSSEQYF. Here the CDR3 DNA reads TGCGCCAGCAGCCGATTAACCTCTAGCTCCGAGCAGTACTTC. The rearrangement joins TRBV5-1 to TRBJ2-7; D is possibly TRBD2 (5 bases). V gave up 4 bases and J gave up 6 bases, with 17 bases separating them. The germline gives CDR1 SGHRS, CDR2 YFSETQ. This CDR3 is built from 14 residues.

Note on this clonotype: A much bigger clone sits one base away, suggesting this may be a read error. The chain is built from TRBV19 and TRBJ1-1; no clear D gene. This CDR3 contains 12 residues. Per germline, CDR1 LNHDA and CDR2 SQIVND (reference sequence). CDR3 DNA: TGTGCCAGTACTAACTTGAACACTAAAGCTTTCTTT. It is translated as CASTNLNTKAFF.

This clonotype was seen repeatedly, ten times or more. This sequence joins TRBV28 and TRBJ1-5; D is undetermined. The V end was cut by 1 base, the J end by 2 bases, with 3 bases between. Germline CDR1 is MDHEN and CDR2 is SYDVKM. This CDR3 comprises 13 residues. The CDR3 DNA follows: TGTGCCAGCAGTTTATCACGCAATCAGCCCCAGCATTTT. The encoded protein is CASSLSRNQPQHF.

The gene calls are TRBV27 and TRBJ2-7, with D unclear. Per the germline V gene, CDR1 is MNHEY and CDR2 is SMNVEV (reference sequence). The V and J ends lost 6 bases and 3 bases respectively, with 12 bases between them. CDR3 length: 13 amino acids. CDR3 sequence: CASSPTRNYEQYF. CDR3 nucleotides: TGTGCCAGCAGCCCGACACGGAACTACGAGCAGTACTTC.

This CDR3 reads CASSLRPLARQETQYF. The CDR3 coding sequence is TGTGCCAGCAGCCTCAGACCACTAGCTCGACAAGAGACCCAGTACTTC. The chain employs TRBV6-5 and TRBJ2-5, with D possibly matching TRBD2 (6 bases). Looked up from germline, CDR1 is MNHEY and CDR2 is SVGAGI. Deletions cut 6 bases from V and 2 bases from J, with 19 bases between. The CDR3 runs 16 residues.

This clonotype was found many times. The genes are TRBV14 and TRBJ2-5; D assignment may be TRBD1 or TRBD2 (5 bases each). Germline CDR1 reads SGHDN; CDR2 reads FVKESK. This CDR3 has 16 residues. V was clipped by 0 bases and J by 5 bases, with 16 bases between them. For the CDR3, the DNA is TGTGCCAGCAGCCAAGATTCGAGCGATGAGGGGGAGACCCAGTACTTC. This sequence encodes CASSQDSSDEGETQYF.